The clone carrying this TCR beta chain turned up a few times. Antigen unknown. This CDR3 is built from 14 residues. V was cut by 4 bases and J by 5 bases, with 14 bases left in between. Germline V CDR1 and CDR2: MNHEY, SMNVEV (reference sequence). The data were obtained in a study of T cell repertoires in cytomegalovirus infection. Looking at the study overall: HLA-C-restricted CMV epitopes, recently identified, and well-studied HLA-B-restricted ones were used by the study. In public TCR beta signatures, there were indications of both CMV infection and matching HLA type. Study-wide findings and caveats: Using cumulative public TCR beta family frequency, the authors identified those who carried CMV together with the relevant HLA. HLA-C-restricted TCR beta clonotypes specific for CMV led the ex vivo response.

Via MiXCR, TCRdb re-called the reads, giving one row per CDR3 protein. Among about 890,000 distinct CDR3 sequences listed, roughly 30% were seen once. V is TRBV27 and J is TRBJ2-5; weak D call: TRBD1 (6 bases). The sequencing used cultured CD8+ T cells from PBMCs, collected from culture after CMV antigen stimulation. The TCR sequence derives from a human donor in good health (CMV status not recorded). Some clones in this sample may be carry-over from other donors' samples. CDR3 nucleotides: TGTGCCAGCAGTTCCCAGGGGTCCCGGGAGACCCAGTACTTC. Translated: CASSSQGSRETQYF.